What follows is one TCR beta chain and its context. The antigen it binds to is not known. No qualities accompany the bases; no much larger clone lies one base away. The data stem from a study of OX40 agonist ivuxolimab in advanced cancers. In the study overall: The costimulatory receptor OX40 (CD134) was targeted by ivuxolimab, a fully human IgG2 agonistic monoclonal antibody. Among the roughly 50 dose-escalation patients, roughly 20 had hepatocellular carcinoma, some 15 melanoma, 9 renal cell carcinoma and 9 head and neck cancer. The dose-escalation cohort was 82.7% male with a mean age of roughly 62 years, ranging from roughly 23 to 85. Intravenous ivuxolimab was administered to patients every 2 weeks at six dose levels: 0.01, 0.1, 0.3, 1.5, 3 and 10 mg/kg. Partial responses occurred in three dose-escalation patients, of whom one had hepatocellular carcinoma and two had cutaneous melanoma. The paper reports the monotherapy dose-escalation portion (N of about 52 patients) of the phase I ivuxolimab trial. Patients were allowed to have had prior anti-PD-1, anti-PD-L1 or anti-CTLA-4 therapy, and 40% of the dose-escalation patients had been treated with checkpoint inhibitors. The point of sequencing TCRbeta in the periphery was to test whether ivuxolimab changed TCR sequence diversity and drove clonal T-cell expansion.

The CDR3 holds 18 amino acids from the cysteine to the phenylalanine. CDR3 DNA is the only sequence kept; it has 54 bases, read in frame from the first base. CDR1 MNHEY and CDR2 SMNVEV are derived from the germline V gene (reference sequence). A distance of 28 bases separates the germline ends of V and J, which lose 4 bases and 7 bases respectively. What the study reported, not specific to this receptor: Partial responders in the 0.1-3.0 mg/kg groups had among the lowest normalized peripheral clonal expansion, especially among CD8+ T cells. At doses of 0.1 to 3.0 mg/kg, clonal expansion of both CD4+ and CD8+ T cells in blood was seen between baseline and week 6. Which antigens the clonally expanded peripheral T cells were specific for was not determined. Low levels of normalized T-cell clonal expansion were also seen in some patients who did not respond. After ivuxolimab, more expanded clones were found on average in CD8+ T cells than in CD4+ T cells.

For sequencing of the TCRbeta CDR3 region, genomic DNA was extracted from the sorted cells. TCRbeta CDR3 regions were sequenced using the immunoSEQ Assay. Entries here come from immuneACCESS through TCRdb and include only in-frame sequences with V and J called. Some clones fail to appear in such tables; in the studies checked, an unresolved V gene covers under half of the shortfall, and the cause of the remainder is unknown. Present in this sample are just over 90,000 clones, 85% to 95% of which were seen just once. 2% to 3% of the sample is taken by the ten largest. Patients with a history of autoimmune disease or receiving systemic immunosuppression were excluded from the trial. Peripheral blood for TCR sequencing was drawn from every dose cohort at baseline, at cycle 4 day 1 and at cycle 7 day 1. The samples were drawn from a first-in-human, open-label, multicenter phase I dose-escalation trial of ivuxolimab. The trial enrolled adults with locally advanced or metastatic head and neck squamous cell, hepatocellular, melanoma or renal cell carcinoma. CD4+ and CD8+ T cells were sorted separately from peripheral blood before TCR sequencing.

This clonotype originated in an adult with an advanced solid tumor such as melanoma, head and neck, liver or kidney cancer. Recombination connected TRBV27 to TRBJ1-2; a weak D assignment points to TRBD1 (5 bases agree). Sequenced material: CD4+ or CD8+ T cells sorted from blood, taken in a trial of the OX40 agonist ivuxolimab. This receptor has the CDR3 CASSSRGAGFFSISGYTF. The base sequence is TGTGCCAGCAGTTCCCGGGGCGCAGGGTTTTTCTCTATATCTGGCTACACCTTC.